Sequencing of this T cell receptor beta chain was carried out in a study of cytomegalovirus exposure and HLA in healthy donors. Study-wide findings and caveats: Because they were indistinguishable, some V segments, including TRBV6-2 and TRBV6-3, were excluded. A later analysis reportedly found that, within productive TCRs, an Asian-associated ancestry cluster had fewer N-insertions than the mean observed across the approximately 690 donors. Immune exposure information available was restricted to CMV serostatus. Productive rates of about 87% or about 30% were seen for most TCR beta V segments in an earlier analysis.

As to this clone: Its antigen is unknown.

The PCR had 60 Vbeta and 13 Jbeta primers. Repertoires were generated with immunoSEQ multiplex PCR, while TCRdb's copy carries only in-frame clones and drops some. Among some 120,000 clones listed, roughly 70% were seen once. Looked up from germline, CDR1 is SGDLS and CDR2 is YYNGEE. The ends lost 4 bases at V and 11 bases at J; junction bases unmatched: 9. The CDR3 runs to 13 residues. The gene calls are TRBV9 and TRBJ1-5; 7 bases match TRBD1. The source of this sequence is a man aged 40-55 years in good health and CMV-seropositive. The sequencing input was PBMCs. The CDR3 nucleotides are TGTGCCAGCAGCAGGGACAGCTCGTCGGCCCAGCATTTT. Protein: CASSRDSSSAQHF.